This is a list of T cell receptor beta chains from one sample in a study of control samples from healthy donors and cancer patients. TCRdb's copy holds only in-frame clones and misses some; the assay was immunoSEQ multiplex PCR. In the table there are some 140,000 clones, 92% of which are singletons. The sample consisted of blood. The receptors here all came from a man younger than 40 in good health. Both conserved end residues are part of each CDR3. The order of the fields is clone size, J gene, V gene, CDR3 protein. The size of a clone is reported for some rows only, either as once, few or many, or as a class for expanded clones.

>NA|TRBJ1-3|TRBV5-4
CASSFLGGNTIYF
>NA|TRBJ1-5|TRBV23-1
CASSQFGQGRGTGNQPQHF
>NA|TRBJ1-2|TRBV27
CASSFAQGRLGYTF
>NA|TRBJ2-1|TRBV28
CASSPQGQTYNEQFF
>NA|TRBJ1-3|TRBV18
CASSPDRPGNTIYF
>NA|TRBJ2-3|TRBV7-8
CASSQTKTRDTQYF
>NA|TRBJ2-2|TRBV4-3
CASSQGLSWEREGLYTGELFF
>NA|TRBJ2-7|TRBV19
CASSITAPEEQYF
>NA|TRBJ1-4|TRBV28
CASRDQGGPNEKLFF
>once|TRBJ2-6|TRBV28
CASSWYRAGANVLTF
>once|TRBJ1-1|TRBV15
CARGRGAGRNTEAFF
>NA|TRBJ1-2|TRBV5-6
CASSLEQGYGYTF
>NA|TRBJ2-7|TRBV6-6
CASSYLRVDLYEQYF
>once|TRBJ2-2|TRBV14
CASGTGTYTGELFF
>NA|TRBJ1-1|TRBV30
CAWSVAGNTEAFF
>NA|TRBJ2-2|TRBV7-8
CASSSRPTSGNTGELFF
>NA|TRBJ2-7|TRBV19
CASGSGTGFAEQYF
>NA|TRBJ2-3|TRBV29-1
CSVDRGTPDTQYF
>NA|TRBJ2-2|TRBV6-4
CASSRTSGYTGELFF
>NA|TRBJ1-1|TRBV7-8
CASSLTENTEAFF
>NA|TRBJ1-1|TRBV27
CASSKRKTGANTEAFF
>NA|TRBJ2-3|TRBV10-2
CASSEAGTPTDTQYF
>once|TRBJ1-6|TRBV30
CAWSPTMDGGRASPLHF
>NA|TRBJ2-2|TRBV7-9
CASTSSGGGTGELFF
>NA|TRBJ2-2|TRBV12-5
CASGLILAGLNTGELFF
>once|TRBJ1-5|TRBV28
CASSPGHRGGSQPQHF
>NA|TRBJ2-5|TRBV7-9
CASSSAGKSETQYF
>NA|TRBJ2-3|TRBV30
CSGGRVTDTQYF
>NA|TRBJ1-3|TRBV30
CAWSAVWFGNTIYF
>NA|TRBJ1-5|TRBV2
CASTVSWGNQPQHF
>NA|TRBJ1-2|TRBV4-1
CASRRTGGFGYTF
>once|TRBJ2-1|TRBV4-3
CASSRGLARENEQFF
>NA|TRBJ2-3|TRBV2
CASSEGAGDTDTQYF
>NA|TRBJ2-3|TRBV19
CASSGGRAGWDTQYF
>NA|TRBJ1-5|TRBV30
CAWSLSSNQPQHF
>NA|TRBJ1-5|TRBV6-2/TRBV6-3
CASSLIGQMAQHF
>NA|TRBJ2-5|TRBV7-6
CASSLGGGGVQETQYF
>NA|TRBJ1-2|TRBV29-1
CSATGQGPLDGYTF
>NA|TRBJ2-6|TRBV19
CASRRDSGANVLTF